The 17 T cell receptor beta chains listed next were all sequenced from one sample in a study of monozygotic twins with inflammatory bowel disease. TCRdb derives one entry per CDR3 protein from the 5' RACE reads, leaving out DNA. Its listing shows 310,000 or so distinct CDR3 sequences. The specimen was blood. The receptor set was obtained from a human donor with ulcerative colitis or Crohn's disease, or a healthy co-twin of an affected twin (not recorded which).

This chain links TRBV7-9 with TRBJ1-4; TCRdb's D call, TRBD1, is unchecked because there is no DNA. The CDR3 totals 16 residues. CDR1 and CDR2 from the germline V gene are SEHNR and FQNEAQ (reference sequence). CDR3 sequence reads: CASSLGQQATNEKLFF.

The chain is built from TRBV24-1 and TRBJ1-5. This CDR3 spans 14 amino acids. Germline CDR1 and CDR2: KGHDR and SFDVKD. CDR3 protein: CATVVGSINQPQHF.

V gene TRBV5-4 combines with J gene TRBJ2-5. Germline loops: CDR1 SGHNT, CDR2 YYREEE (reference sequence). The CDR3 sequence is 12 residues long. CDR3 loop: CASSSPHETQYF.

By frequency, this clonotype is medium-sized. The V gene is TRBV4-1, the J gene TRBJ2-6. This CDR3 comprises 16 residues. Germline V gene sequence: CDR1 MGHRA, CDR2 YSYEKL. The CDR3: CASSQEEGSGANVLTF.

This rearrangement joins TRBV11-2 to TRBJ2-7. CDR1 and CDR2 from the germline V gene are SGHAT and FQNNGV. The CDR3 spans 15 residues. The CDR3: CASSHWVDSSYEQYF.

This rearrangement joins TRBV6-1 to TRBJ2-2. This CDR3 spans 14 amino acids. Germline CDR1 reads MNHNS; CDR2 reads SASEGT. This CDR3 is CASIETANTGELFF.

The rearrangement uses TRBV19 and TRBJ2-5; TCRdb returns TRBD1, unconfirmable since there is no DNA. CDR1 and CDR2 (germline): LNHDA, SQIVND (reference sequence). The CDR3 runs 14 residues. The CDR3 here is CASSIRVPQETQYF.

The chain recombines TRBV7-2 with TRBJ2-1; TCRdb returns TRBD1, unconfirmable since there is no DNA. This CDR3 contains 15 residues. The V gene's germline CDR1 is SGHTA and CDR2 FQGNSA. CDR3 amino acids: CASSFPQSSYNEQFF.

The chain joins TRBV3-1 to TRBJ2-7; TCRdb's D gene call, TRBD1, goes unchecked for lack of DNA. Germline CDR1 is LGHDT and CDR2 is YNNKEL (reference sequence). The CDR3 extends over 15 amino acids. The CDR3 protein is CASSQGIVGGYEQYF.

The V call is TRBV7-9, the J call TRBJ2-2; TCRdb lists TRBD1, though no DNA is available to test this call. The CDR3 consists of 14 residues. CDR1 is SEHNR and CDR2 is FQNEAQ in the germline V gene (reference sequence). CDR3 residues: CASSLGLSFGELFF.

The CDR3 loop is CASSQGFRGGQPQHF. The chain employs TRBV14 and TRBJ1-5; as DNA is missing, the TRBD1 call by TCRdb cannot be tested. The CDR3 totals 15 residues. Germline V CDR1 and CDR2: SGHDN, FVKESK.

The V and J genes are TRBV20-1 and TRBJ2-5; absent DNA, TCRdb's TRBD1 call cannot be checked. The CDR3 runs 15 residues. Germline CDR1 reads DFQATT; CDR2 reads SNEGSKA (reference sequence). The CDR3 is CSARDRRTAGETQYF.

This CDR3 is CASSGSTGGSGLIEAFF. This rearrangement joins TRBV6-1 to TRBJ1-1; absent DNA, TCRdb's TRBD1 call cannot be checked. Germline lookup yields CDR1 MNHNS and CDR2 SASEGT. The CDR3 contains 17 residues.

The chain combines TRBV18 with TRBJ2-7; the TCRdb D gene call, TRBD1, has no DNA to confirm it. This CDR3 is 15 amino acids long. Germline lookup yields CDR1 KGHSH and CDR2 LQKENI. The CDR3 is CASSLETRDRAVQYF.

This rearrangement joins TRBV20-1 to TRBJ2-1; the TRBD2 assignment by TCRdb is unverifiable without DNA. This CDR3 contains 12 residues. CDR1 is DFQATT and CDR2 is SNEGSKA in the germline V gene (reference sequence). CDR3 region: CSASGSYNEQFF.

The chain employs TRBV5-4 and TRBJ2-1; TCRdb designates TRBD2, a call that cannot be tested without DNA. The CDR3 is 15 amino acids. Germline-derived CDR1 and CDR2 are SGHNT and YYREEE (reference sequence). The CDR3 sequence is CASSLSGRVDNEQFF.

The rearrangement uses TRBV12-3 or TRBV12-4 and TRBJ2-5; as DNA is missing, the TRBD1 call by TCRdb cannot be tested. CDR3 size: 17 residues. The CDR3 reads CASSPSSGTRSQETQYF.